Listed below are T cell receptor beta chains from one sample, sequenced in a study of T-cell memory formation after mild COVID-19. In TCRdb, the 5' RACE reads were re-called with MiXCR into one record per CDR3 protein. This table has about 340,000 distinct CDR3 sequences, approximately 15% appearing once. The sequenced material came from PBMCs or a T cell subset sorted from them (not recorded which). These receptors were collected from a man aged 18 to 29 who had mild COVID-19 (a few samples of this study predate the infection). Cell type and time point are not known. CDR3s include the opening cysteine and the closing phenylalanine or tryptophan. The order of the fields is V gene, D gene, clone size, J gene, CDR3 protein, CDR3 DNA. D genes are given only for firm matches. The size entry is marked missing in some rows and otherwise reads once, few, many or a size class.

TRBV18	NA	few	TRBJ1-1	CASSPTWTTEAFF	TGTGCCAGCTCACCCACGTGGACCACTGAAGCTTTCTTT
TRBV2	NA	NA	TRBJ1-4	CASGRGAEKLFF	TGTGCCAGCGGGAGGGGGGCCGAAAAACTGTTTTTT
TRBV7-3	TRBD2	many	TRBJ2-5	CASSPSGVGETQYF	TGTGCCAGCAGCCCAAGCGGGGTTGGAGAGACCCAGTACTTC
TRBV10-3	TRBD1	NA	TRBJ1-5	CAIRQGVNQPQHF	TGTGCCATCAGACAGGGGGTCAATCAGCCCCAGCATTTT
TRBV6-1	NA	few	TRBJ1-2	CASGGGTNYGYTF	TGTGCCAGCGGTGGGGGAACTAACTATGGCTACACCTTC
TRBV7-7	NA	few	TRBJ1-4	CASSPGRMVGKLFF	TGTGCTAGCAGCCCCGGAAGAATGGTTGGAAAACTGTTTTTT
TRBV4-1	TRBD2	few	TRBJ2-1	CASSQAGGGTWEQFF	TGCGCCAGCAGCCAAGCTGGCGGGGGGACGTGGGAGCAGTTCTTC
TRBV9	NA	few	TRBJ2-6	CASSVGGAASGANVLTF	TGTGCCAGCAGCGTAGGCGGAGCGGCCTCTGGGGCCAACGTCCTGACTTTC
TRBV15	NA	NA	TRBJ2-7	CATSVGLRGEAYEQYF	TGTGCCACCAGCGTGGGATTAAGGGGGGAAGCTTACGAGCAGTACTTC
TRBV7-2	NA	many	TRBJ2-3	CASSLQGGSTDTQYF	TGTGCCAGCAGCTTACAAGGGGGGAGCACAGATACGCAGTATTTT
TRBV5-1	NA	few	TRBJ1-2	CASSLDSAFYGYTF	TGCGCCAGCAGCTTGGACTCAGCGTTCTATGGCTACACCTTC
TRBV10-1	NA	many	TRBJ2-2	CASEMPGTGELFF	TGCGCCAGTGAGATGCCCGGGACCGGGGAGCTGTTTTTT
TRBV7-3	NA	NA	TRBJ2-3	CASSLKGEGVGAGRQYF	TGTGCCAGCAGCTTAAAAGGGGAGGGGGTTGGAGCGGGGCGCCAGTATTTT
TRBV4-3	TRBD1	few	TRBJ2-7	CASSQVAGQGVYEQYF	TGCGCCAGCAGCCAAGTCGCGGGACAGGGAGTATACGAGCAGTACTTC
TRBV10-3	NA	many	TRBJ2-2	CATSGLLANTGELFF	TGTGCCACCTCCGGACTTCTCGCGAACACCGGGGAGCTGTTTTTT
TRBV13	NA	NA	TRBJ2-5	CASSPPGDLKTQYF	TGTGCCAGCAGCCCCCCTGGCGATTTGAAGACCCAGTACTTC
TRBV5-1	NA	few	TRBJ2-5	CASSLFGARETQYF	TGCGCCAGCAGCTTGTTCGGGGCGAGAGAGACCCAGTACTTC